The TCR beta chain under discussion was sequenced for a study of blood T cell repertoires in COVID-19. Whole-study context: PBMCs, B-cell-depleted T cells, or T cells provided the cDNA or gDNA that made up the material.

This table comes from immunoSEQ multiplex PCR, and its TCRdb copy is limited to in-frame clones, with some not included. The table lists about 85,000 clones, roughly 78% of them singletons. The CDR3 runs to 15 residues. The germline gives CDR1 MGHDK, CDR2 SYGVNS. The junction had 16 bases not matched to a gene; V was cut back by 4 bases and J by 13 bases. Sequenced input: peripheral blood. This TCR was recovered from a woman of 80 years or more with acute or convalescent COVID-19. The genes are TRBV25-1 and TRBJ1-2, with 9 bases identical to TRBD1. CDR3 in DNA: TGTGCCAGCAGTGCCCCGGGACAGGGTAAACCGCTACGCACCTTC. Translation gives CASSAPGQGKPLRTF.